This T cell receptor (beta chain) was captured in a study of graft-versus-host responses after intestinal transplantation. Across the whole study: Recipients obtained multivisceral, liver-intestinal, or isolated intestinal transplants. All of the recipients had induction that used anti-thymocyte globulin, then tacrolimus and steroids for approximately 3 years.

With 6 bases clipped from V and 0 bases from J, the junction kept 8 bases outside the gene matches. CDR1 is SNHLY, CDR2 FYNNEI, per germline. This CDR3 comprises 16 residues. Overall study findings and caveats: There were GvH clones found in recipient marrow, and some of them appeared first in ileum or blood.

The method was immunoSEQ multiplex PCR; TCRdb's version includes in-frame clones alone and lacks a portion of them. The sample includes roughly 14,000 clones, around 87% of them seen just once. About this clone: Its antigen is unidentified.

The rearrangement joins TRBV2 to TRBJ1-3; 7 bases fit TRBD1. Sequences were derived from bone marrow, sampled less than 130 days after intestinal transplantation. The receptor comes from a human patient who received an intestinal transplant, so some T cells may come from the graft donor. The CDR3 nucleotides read TGTGCCAGCAGCGGGACAGCTAGACCCTCTGGAAACACCATATATTTT. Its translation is CASSGTARPSGNTIYF.